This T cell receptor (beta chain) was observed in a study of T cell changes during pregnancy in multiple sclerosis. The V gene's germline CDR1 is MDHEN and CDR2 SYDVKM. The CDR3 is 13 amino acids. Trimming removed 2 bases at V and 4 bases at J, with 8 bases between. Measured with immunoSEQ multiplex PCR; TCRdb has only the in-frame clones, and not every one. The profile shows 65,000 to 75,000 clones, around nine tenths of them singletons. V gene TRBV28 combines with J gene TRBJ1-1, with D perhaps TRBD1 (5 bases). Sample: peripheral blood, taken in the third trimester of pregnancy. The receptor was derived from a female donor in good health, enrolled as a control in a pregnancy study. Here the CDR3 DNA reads TGTGCCAGCAGTTTAGCGGGGCCCACTGAAGCTTTCTTT. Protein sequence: CASSLAGPTEAFF.